A single sample gave rise to the 30 T cell receptor beta chains below, sequenced in a study of T cells of healthy individuals listed by TCRdb under 2018. Libraries were built with 5' RACE. Reads for this sample came from an Illumina MiSeq. The public reads were quality trimmed at Q25 with fastp and then assembled into clones with MiXCR by TCRdb, keeping productive beta chains. Rows merge per CDR3 protein into single entries with the most common DNA and genes. This sample comprises roughly 87,000 distinct CDR3 sequences, roughly 15% of them detected only once. Approximately 6% of the sample is taken by the ten largest. The receptor set was obtained from a human donor in good health.

In its sample, this clonotype was seen a few times. The V and J genes are TRBV29-1 and TRBJ1-1; maybe TRBD1 (5 bases). The CDR3 has 13 residues. The germline CDR1 and CDR2 sequences are SQVTM and ANQGSEA. V gave up 5 bases and J gave up 4 bases, with 14 bases separating them. The CDR3 spells CSVCSRVGTEAFF. CDR3 nucleotides: TGCAGCGTTTGTTCCAGGGTGGGCACTGAAGCTTTCTTT.

This clonotype was counted at least ten times. The rearrangement uses TRBV5-1 and TRBJ1-1; 9 positions match TRBD1. Germline V lookup: CDR1 SGHRS, CDR2 YFSETQ. The CDR3 covers 16 residues. V shed 1 base and J 8 bases; nucleotides not matched to a gene: 12. CDR3 amino acids: CASSLLPQTGGTEAFF. DNA for the CDR3: TGCGCCAGCAGCTTGCTGCCCCAGACAGGGGGTACCGAAGCTTTCTTT.

This clonotype has only a few counts. The gene calls are TRBV5-6 and TRBJ1-4; the D gene is possibly TRBD1 (6 bases). Germline CDR1 and CDR2: SGHDT and YYEEEE. The CDR3 is 15 amino acids. V was trimmed by 3 bases and J by 6 bases, leaving 15 bases between them. CDR3 nucleotides: TGTGCCAGCAGCTCGTTCGGGACATCAGATGAAAAACTGTTTTTT. Translating gives CASSSFGTSDEKLFF.

Many counts were recorded for this clonotype. The chain couples TRBV29-1 to TRBJ2-5; 9 bases are shared with TRBD2. Germline V gene sequence: CDR1 SQVTM, CDR2 ANQGSEA. The CDR3 has 12 residues. V trimming: 7 bases; J trimming: 3 bases; junction bases outside the gene matches: 3. CDR3 loop: CSALAGEETQYF. CDR3 DNA: TGCAGCGCCTTAGCGGGAGAAGAGACCCAGTACTTC. The whole variable domain, remainder taken from reference TRBV29-1 and TRBJ2-5, is SAVISQKPSRDICQRGTSLTIQCQVDSQVTMMFWYRQQPGQSLTLIATANQGSEATYESGFVIDKFPISRPNLTFSTLTVSNMSPEDSSIYLCSALAGEETQYFGPGTRLLVL.

This clonotype has only a few counts. The rearrangement links TRBV6-5 to TRBJ2-5; the match to TRBD2 covers 9 bases. The CDR3 totals 15 residues. Trimming removed 6 bases from V and 1 base from J; junction bases left unmatched: 6. The germline gives CDR1 MNHEY, CDR2 SVGAGI. For the CDR3, the DNA is TGTGCCAGCAGCCGAAGCGGGGGGTCCCAAGAGACCCAGTACTTC. Protein sequence: CASSRSGGSQETQYF.

This clonotype appeared many times. This chain joins TRBV20-1 and TRBJ2-2, with a weak D call TRBD1 (5 bases). V gave up 7 bases and J gave up 6 bases, with 12 bases separating them. CDR3 length: 12 amino acids. Looked up from germline, CDR1 is DFQATT and CDR2 is SNEGSKA (reference sequence). CDR3 residues: CSVLTVPGELFF. CDR3 coding DNA: TGCAGTGTTTTGACAGTTCCCGGGGAGCTGTTTTTT.

This clonotype was seen a handful of times. The chain is built from TRBV2 and TRBJ2-7, with TRBD2 matching 10 bases. The CDR3 spans 15 residues. Trimming took 1 base from V and 2 from J; bases not matched to a gene: 2. Germline values: CDR1 SNHLY, CDR2 FYNNEI. Written as DNA, the CDR3 is TGTGCCAGCAGTGAAGTAACTAGCGGGGCCTACGAGCAGTACTTC. It codes for CASSEVTSGAYEQYF.

This clonotype was detected a few times. The J gene is TRBJ2-3, the V gene TRBV12-3 or TRBV12-4; D not resolved. Trimming removed 7 bases from V and 4 bases from J, with 15 bases in between. The CDR3 has 14 residues. CDR3 nucleotides: TGTGCCAGCATCAGGTGGGATTCGGCAGATACGCAGTATTTT. Protein product: CASIRWDSADTQYF.

This chain joins TRBV20-1 and TRBJ1-2; TRBD1 aligns across 10 bases. The CDR3 has 14 amino acids. The V segment lost 3 bases and the J segment 2 bases; nucleotides outside the gene matches: 3. Germline lookup yields CDR1 DFQATT and CDR2 SNEGSKA (reference sequence). In DNA, the CDR3 is TGCAGTGCTAGTAGACAGGGGGCCAACTATGGCTACACCTTC. This codes for CSASRQGANYGYTF.

The CDR3 DNA reads as TGTGCCAGCAGCCAACGGTCCACGTGGGGCGAAAAACTGTTTTTT. Its translation: CASSQRSTWGEKLFF. The V call is TRBV3-1, the J call TRBJ1-4, with D maybe TRBD1 (5 bases). Trimming cost V 2 bases and J 8 bases, with 15 bases left between them. Germline-derived CDR1 and CDR2 are LGHDT and YNNKEL (reference sequence). This CDR3 comprises 15 residues.

The chain is built from TRBV20-1 and TRBJ2-2; possible D gene TRBD1, 5 bases. Germline lookup yields CDR1 DFQATT and CDR2 SNEGSKA (reference sequence). The CDR3 has 15 amino acids. Deletions cut 1 base from V and 4 bases from J, with 13 bases between. CDR3 in DNA: TGCAGTGCTAGAGGCCTCGGACACCCCACCGGGGAGCTGTTTTTT. This translates into CSARGLGHPTGELFF.

This clonotype has a handful of counts. The chain employs TRBV20-1 and TRBJ1-1; 12 nucleotides line up with TRBD1. The trim removed 6 bases at V and 11 bases at J, leaving 10 bases unmatched. CDR1 is DFQATT and CDR2 is SNEGSKA in the germline V gene (reference sequence). CDR3 length equals 13 residues. CDR3 residues: CSAEGTGGLRAFF. The CDR3 region has the DNA TGCAGTGCCGAAGGGACAGGGGGCTTGAGGGCTTTCTTT.

In its sample, this clonotype was seen a few times. The chain uses TRBV27 and TRBJ2-1, with D unclear. Trimming removed 1 base at V and 5 bases at J, with 9 bases between. This CDR3 region has 14 residues. From germline, CDR1 is MNHEY and CDR2 SMNVEV (reference sequence). In DNA form, the CDR3 reads TGTGCCAGCAGTTTATACGGAAATAACAATGAGCAGTTCTTC. Residues: CASSLYGNNNEQFF.

As DNA, the CDR3 is TGTGCCAGCAGTCAATCCGGGACCCTATCCCGCGGCCAGTACTTC. It translates to CASSQSGTLSRGQYF. The rearrangement uses TRBV2 and TRBJ2-5; D possibly matches TRBD1 or TRBD2 (5 bases each). The germline gives CDR1 SNHLY, CDR2 FYNNEI. Trimming shortened V by 5 bases and J by 10 bases, and 23 bases separated the two germline ends. The CDR3 runs to 15 residues.

In this sample, this clonotype turned up many times. The chain links TRBV20-1 to TRBJ2-7, with 7 bases lining up with TRBD2. The CDR3 sequence is 14 residues long. J lost 2 bases, V lost 0 bases, and 4 bases had no gene match. Germline CDR1 reads DFQATT; CDR2 reads SNEGSKA (reference sequence). Here the CDR3 reads CSARDSSGTYEQYF. CDR3 bases: TGCAGTGCTAGAGATTCTAGCGGAACCTACGAGCAGTACTTC.

This clonotype has ten or more counts. V is TRBV28 and J is TRBJ1-1; D call uncertain. Trimming stripped 8 bases from V and 5 bases from J, with 15 bases between. This CDR3 is built from 13 residues. CDR1 is MDHEN, CDR2 SYDVKM, per germline. This CDR3 reads CASVSGLWTEAFF. CDR3 DNA: TGTGCCAGCGTATCGGGATTATGGACTGAAGCTTTCTTT. The entire variable domain, with the rest obtained from reference TRBV28 and TRBJ1-1, is as follows: DVKVTQSSRYLVKRTGEKVFLECVQDMDHENMFWYRQDPGLGLRLIYFSYDVKMKEKGDIPEGYSVSREKKERFSLILESASTNQTSMYLCASVSGLWTEAFFGQGTRLTVV.

This clonotype was observed at least ten times. The chain is built from TRBV29-1 and TRBJ2-3; D perhaps matches TRBD2 (5 bases). Per germline, CDR1 SQVTM and CDR2 ANQGSEA. The CDR3 extends over 16 amino acids. The V end was cut by 8 bases, the J end by 2 bases, with 23 bases between. The DNA for the CDR3 is TGCAGCTTCGAAGGATTCGGGGTGGGATACACAGATACGCAGTATTTT. Protein product: CSFEGFGVGYTDTQYF.

V usage is TRBV20-1 and J usage is TRBJ2-1, with D unresolved. Trimming removed 3 bases from V and 2 bases from J, with 11 bases in between. Germline V gene lookup returns CDR1 DFQATT and CDR2 SNEGSKA (reference sequence). This CDR3 is 14 amino acids long. CDR3 in amino acids: CSARSSGAYNEQFF. CDR3 DNA: TGCAGTGCTAGGTCCTCGGGCGCCTACAATGAGCAGTTCTTC.

The sample holds many counts of this clonotype. The rearrangement uses TRBV4-1 and TRBJ2-5, with 14 bases that match TRBD2. Unmatched junction bases numbered 6, after V lost 2 bases and J lost 7 bases. In germline, CDR1 is MGHRA, CDR2 YSYEKL. The CDR3 loop spans 16 amino acids. The CDR3 region has the DNA TGCGCCAGCAGCCAAACGGGACTAGCGGGAGTTGGGACCCAGTACTTC. As protein: CASSQTGLAGVGTQYF.

The V call is TRBV11-2, the J call TRBJ2-1; the match to TRBD2 covers 7 bases. The CDR3 sequence is 16 residues long. The germline CDR1 and CDR2 sequences are SGHAT and FQNNGV. The J segment lost 4 bases and the V segment lost 5 bases, leaving 11 bases of the junction unmatched. The CDR3 here is CASSPDLGGYYNEQFF. CDR3 sequence (DNA): TGTGCCAGCAGCCCCGACCTGGGGGGGTATTACAATGAGCAGTTCTTC.

The CDR3 sequence is CASSYSTRGAHEQYF. CDR3 in DNA: TGTGCCAGCAGTTATTCGACACGCGGCGCCCACGAGCAGTACTTC. The genes are TRBV6-2 or TRBV6-3 and TRBJ2-7; D is unclear. CDR3 length: 15 amino acids. Germline assignment: CDR1 MNHEY and CDR2 SVGEGT. The V gene lost 3 bases and the J gene lost 5 bases, with 17 bases spanning the gap.

A few counts support this clonotype. The gene calls are TRBV18 and TRBJ1-1; no reliable D call. V was cut by 5 bases and J by 0 bases, with 13 bases left in between. The CDR3 covers 15 residues. The V gene's germline CDR1 is KGHSH and CDR2 LQKENI. The CDR3 reads CASSYGGSMNTEAFF. The CDR3 bases are TGTGCCAGCTCATACGGAGGCTCCATGAACACTGAAGCTTTCTTT. The entire variable domain, with the rest obtained from reference TRBV18 and TRBJ1-1, is as follows: NAGVMQNPRHLVRRRGQEARLRCSPMKGHSHVYWYRQLPEEGLKFMVYLQKENIIDESGMPKERFSAEFPKEGPSILRIQQVVRGDSAAYFCASSYGGSMNTEAFFGQGTRLTVV.

Notes on this clonotype: A much larger clone differs from this one at a single base, so this may be a read error. The DNA is left out, because the CDR3 cannot be placed on it with certainty; the CDR3 is given as TCRdb lists it. The chain couples TRBV29-1 to TRBJ1-6; the D call TRBD1 from the table was never checked on the DNA. Looked up from germline, CDR1 is SQVTM and CDR2 is ANQGSEA. From its first to its last residue, the CDR3 has 13 amino acids. The CDR3: CSVAQGANSPLYF.

The CDR3 spells CASRPLAGDTDTQYF. In DNA, the CDR3 is TGTGCCAGCAGACCACTAGCGGGAGACACAGATACGCAGTATTTT. J is TRBJ2-3 and V is TRBV6-4, with 11 positions matching TRBD2. V gave up 6 bases and J gave up 2 bases; unmatched junction bases: 4. This CDR3 spans 15 amino acids. Per the germline V gene, CDR1 is MRHNA and CDR2 is SNTAGT.

The V call is TRBV7-2, the J call TRBJ2-7; tentative D call: TRBD2 (5 bases). The ends were cut back, 5 bases at V and 0 bases at J, with 8 bases in the middle. The CDR3 totals 13 residues. CDR1 and CDR2 (germline): SGHTA, FQGNSA. The DNA for the CDR3 is TGTGCCAGCAGCGGAACTAGCTCCTACGAGCAGTACTTC. Translation: CASSGTSSYEQYF.

The rearrangement joins TRBV6-2 or TRBV6-3 to TRBJ2-5; perhaps TRBD1 as D (5 bases). CDR3 size: 14 residues. Trimming stripped 4 bases from V and 3 bases from J, with 12 bases between. The germline gives CDR1 MNHEY, CDR2 SVGEGT. Here the CDR3 DNA reads TGTGCCAGCAGTTTTTACAGGCCAGAAGAGACCCAGTACTTC. It is translated as CASSFYRPEETQYF.

This clonotype has a handful of counts. The J gene is TRBJ1-1, the V gene TRBV6-1; no definite D call. The V end lost 2 bases, the J end lost 9 bases, and 16 bases lay between the germline ends. In germline, CDR1 is MNHNS, CDR2 SASEGT. This CDR3 region has 14 residues. This CDR3 is CASSELILAGKAFF. The CDR3 DNA follows: TGTGCCAGCAGTGAATTGATCTTGGCGGGAAAAGCTTTCTTT.

This clonotype was counted many times. The chain recombines TRBV19 with TRBJ2-7; 9 bases are a match to TRBD1. CDR1 and CDR2 from the germline V gene are LNHDA and SQIVND (reference sequence). This CDR3 contains 13 residues. The V segment lost 5 bases and the J segment 3 bases; nucleotides outside the gene matches: 2. The CDR3 region has the DNA TGTGCCAGTAGTTGGGGACAGGGCTACGAGCAGTACTTC. Protein: CASSWGQGYEQYF.

The rearrangement uses TRBV6-2 or TRBV6-3 and TRBJ1-5; D perhaps matches TRBD1 (5 bases). Germline values: CDR1 MNHEY, CDR2 SVGEGT. The CDR3 contains 14 residues. V was clipped by 7 bases and J by 6 bases, with 16 bases between them. CDR3: CASTTWGTVQPQHF. CDR3 sequence (DNA): TGTGCCAGCACCACGTGGGGGACGGTTCAGCCCCAGCATTTT.

In this sample, this clonotype turned up a few times. As DNA, the CDR3 is TGCAGCGTTGAGACAGGGGGCAACACTGAAGCTTTCTTT. It codes for CSVETGGNTEAFF. This chain uses TRBV29-1 with TRBJ1-1, with 10 bases that match TRBD1. The germline gives CDR1 SQVTM, CDR2 ANQGSEA. CDR3 length: 13 amino acids. V lost 3 bases and J lost 2; bases outside the gene matches: 0.